The rows below give T cell receptor beta chains drawn from one sample of a study of blood T cell repertoires in COVID-19. TCRdb's table, derived via immunoSEQ multiplex PCR, lists solely in-frame clones and lacks some. The repertoire holds roughly 45,000 clones, with 75% to 90% as singletons. The sequenced sample was peripheral blood. The receptors were gathered from a human donor in a cohort sampled during active COVID-19. The CDR3 runs from the conserved cysteine through the conserved F or W. Each record gives: clone size, J gene, D gene, V gene, CDR3 DNA, CDR3 protein. The D gene is left open where the match is weak. Some rows have no size entry. The others give once, few or many, or a class for an expanded clone.

NA	TRBJ2-1	NA	TRBV14	TGTGCCAGCAGCCAGAAAGGAGGGTCCTACAATGAGCAGTTCTTC	CASSQKGGSYNEQFF
few	TRBJ2-7	NA	TRBV5-1	TGCGCCAGCAGCTTGGAATACTCCTACGAGCAGTACTTC	CASSLEYSYEQYF
NA	TRBJ2-1	TRBD1	TRBV28	TGTGCCAGCAGTTGGGGGCAGGGGGCCTACAATGAGCAGTTCTTC	CASSWGQGAYNEQFF
NA	TRBJ1-1	TRBD1	TRBV28	TGTGCCAGCAGTTTATCCGGGACAGGGCTCTTGAACACTGAAGCTTTCTTT	CASSLSGTGLLNTEAFF
NA	TRBJ1-6	TRBD1	TRBV25-1	TGTGCCAGCAGTGCGACAGGGATGAATTCACCCCTCCACTTT	CASSATGMNSPLHF
few	TRBJ1-1	NA	TRBV6-6	TGTGCCAGCAGTTGGGGGACTATAAACACTGAAGCTTTCTTT	CASSWGTINTEAFF
NA	TRBJ1-2	NA	TRBV6-6	TGTGCCAGCAGCGGACAGTCCTATGGCTACACCTTC	CASSGQSYGYTF
NA	TRBJ1-4	NA	TRBV7-8	TGTGCCAGCAGCTTACTACGGTCTAATGAAAAACTGTTTTTT	CASSLLRSNEKLFF
NA	TRBJ1-1	NA	TRBV19	TGTGCCAGTAGTATATTGGGCCTGAACACTGAAGCTTTCTTT	CASSILGLNTEAFF
NA	TRBJ2-7	NA	TRBV4-3	TGCGCCAGCAGCCAAGATTGGGCCAGGGACGAGCAGTACTTC	CASSQDWARDEQYF
NA	TRBJ1-1	TRBD1	TRBV18	TGTGCCAGCTCACTCAGGGGGCCGAACACTGAAGCTTTCTTT	CASSLRGPNTEAFF
NA	TRBJ1-1	NA	TRBV5-1	TGCGCCAGCAGCTTGGCCTTAGCAAAGAACACTGAAGCTTTCTTT	CASSLALAKNTEAFF
NA	TRBJ2-3	NA	TRBV2	TGTGCCAGCAGTTGGGGGCCCACAGATACGCAGTATTTT	CASSWGPTDTQYF
NA	TRBJ1-1	NA	TRBV5-8	TGTGCCAGCAGCTTGAGCGGGGACACTGAAGCTTTCTTT	CASSLSGDTEAFF
NA	TRBJ1-5	NA	TRBV7-2	TGTGCCAGCAGCTTAATCTCGACTGGGAATCAGCCCCAGCATTTT	CASSLISTGNQPQHF
few	TRBJ1-1	NA	TRBV11-2	TGTGCCAGCAGCTTAGAGCGCGGCACTGAAGCTTTCTTT	CASSLERGTEAFF
NA	TRBJ1-6	TRBD1	TRBV3-1/TRBV3-2	TGTGCCAGCAGCCAAGGACAGGGCAATAATTCACCCCTCCACTTT	CASSQGQGNNSPLHF
NA	TRBJ1-5	NA	TRBV15	TGTGCCACCAGCTTGGGGGGAGGGAAGCCCCAGCATTTT	CATSLGGGKPQHF
NA	TRBJ1-2	NA	TRBV3-1/TRBV3-2	TGTGCCAGCAGCCTCGGGGGTGTTTCGGGAGGCTACACCTTC	CASSLGGVSGGYTF
NA	TRBJ1-5	NA	TRBV19	TGTGCCAGTAGACCTCGGGCAGGGTATAGCAATCAGCCCCAGCATTTT	CASRPRAGYSNQPQHF
NA	TRBJ2-7	TRBD2	TRBV27	TGTGCCAGCAGTTTAGAACGGGGGGTCTACGAGCAGTACTTC	CASSLERGVYEQYF
once	TRBJ1-2	TRBD1	TRBV5-4	TGTGCCAGCAGCCTGGACAGGGGGGTCTATGGCTACACCTTC	CASSLDRGVYGYTF
NA	TRBJ2-7	TRBD1	TRBV9	TGTGCCAGCAGCGCGGGGACAGCCCCAACCTGGGAGCAGTACTTC	CASSAGTAPTWEQYF
NA	TRBJ2-3	TRBD2	TRBV4-3	TGCGCCAGCAGCCAAGATATCGTAGCGGGGGGAGGCACAGATACGCAGTATTTT	CASSQDIVAGGGTDTQYF
NA	TRBJ2-7	TRBD1	TRBV5-1	TGCGCCAGCAGCCCCCCGACAGGGAGCTACGAGCAGTACTTC	CASSPPTGSYEQYF
NA	TRBJ1-6	NA	TRBV4-1	TGCGCCAGCAGCCACGTGCCCGGGAAGTCCTATAATTCACCCCTCCACTTT	CASSHVPGKSYNSPLHF
NA	TRBJ1-5	NA	TRBV6-5	TGTGCCAGCAGGTCTAACAATCAGCCCCAGCATTTT	CASRSNNQPQHF
NA	TRBJ2-7	TRBD1	TRBV5-5	TGTGCCAGCAGCTTGGACAGGGGCTCCTACGAGCAGTACTTC	CASSLDRGSYEQYF
NA	TRBJ1-5	TRBD1	TRBV29-1	TGCAGCACGGGGGCAGGGGGCAGCAATCAGCCCCAGCATTTT	CSTGAGGSNQPQHF
NA	TRBJ2-3	NA	TRBV10-2	TGCGCCAGCAGTGTCACGGGGGTGCTCACAGATACGCAGTATTTT	CASSVTGVLTDTQYF
NA	TRBJ1-1	NA	TRBV6-4	TGTGCCAGCAGAATCACAGGGAGGGTGGGGTCGCCCACTGAAGCTTTCTTT	CASRITGRVGSPTEAFF
NA	TRBJ1-2	TRBD1	TRBV5-4	TGTGCCAGCAGCTTGGCCCTCGGACAGGGTTTTTATGGCTACACCTTC	CASSLALGQGFYGYTF
NA	TRBJ2-7	NA	TRBV5-1	TGCGCCAGCAGCTTGCTAGCGAGCTCCTACGAGCAGTACTTC	CASSLLASSYEQYF
medium-sized	TRBJ1-3	NA	TRBV2	TGTGCCAGCAGTGAAGAAGGTGGAGGGTATTCTGGAAACACCATATATTTT	CASSEEGGGYSGNTIYF
medium-sized	TRBJ2-7	TRBD1	TRBV4-3	TGCGCCAGCAGCCAAGATCACAGGGGGCGGTCCTACGAGCAGTACTTC	CASSQDHRGRSYEQYF
NA	TRBJ2-3	NA	TRBV21-1	TGTGCCAGCAGCTTCCGGACTAGCGGGGGGACTAGCACAGATACGCAGTATTTT	CASSFRTSGGTSTDTQYF
NA	TRBJ1-3	NA	TRBV11-1	TGTGCCAGCAGCGGGGCCTATGGGGCCTCTGGAAACACCATATATTTT	CASSGAYGASGNTIYF
NA	TRBJ1-1	TRBD1	TRBV19	TGTGCCAGTAGAGGGACAGTGACGGACACTGAAGCTTTCTTT	CASRGTVTDTEAFF
NA	TRBJ2-7	NA	TRBV7-9	TGTGCCAGCAGCACAGACAGAGCCCGATGGCAGTACTTC	CASSTDRARWQYF
once	TRBJ2-3	TRBD1	TRBV28	TGTGCCAGCAGTTCACCTCGGGACAGGGTAACAGATACGCAGTATTTT	CASSSPRDRVTDTQYF
NA	TRBJ1-2	NA	TRBV25-1	TGTGCCAGCAGTGAAAGGGGGATCCATGGCTACACCTTC	CASSERGIHGYTF
NA	TRBJ1-2	NA	TRBV4-2	TGTGCCAGCAGCCAAGATGCGGGGGGAGCCTATGGCTACACCTTC	CASSQDAGGAYGYTF
NA	TRBJ1-4	TRBD1	TRBV4-1	TGCGCCAGCAGCCAAGCTCAGGGGGCTACTAATGAAAAACTGTTTTTT	CASSQAQGATNEKLFF
NA	TRBJ1-1	NA	TRBV27	TGTGCCAGCAGTTTGGGTCAGGGAAACACTGAAGCTTTCTTT	CASSLGQGNTEAFF
few	TRBJ2-5	TRBD1	TRBV5-4	TGTGCCAGCAGCTGGGGGACAGGGGGCGGGCAAGAGACCCAGTACTTC	CASSWGTGGGQETQYF
NA	TRBJ1-2	TRBD1	TRBV6-4	TGTGCCAGCAGTGACCGACAGGGCGGCTACACCTTC	CASSDRQGGYTF
NA	TRBJ1-6	NA	TRBV2	TGTGCCAGCAGTGAGGGTTGGAGGGGTGGTTCACCCCTCCACTTT	CASSEGWRGGSPLHF
NA	TRBJ2-7	TRBD2	TRBV6-5	TGTGCCAGCCGAAAGAAAGGGAGGGGCGAGCAGTACTTC	CASRKKGRGEQYF
NA	TRBJ2-1	TRBD1	TRBV3-1/TRBV3-2	TGTGCCAGCAGCCATGACAGGGGGCGCGACCATGAGCAGTTCTTC	CASSHDRGRDHEQFF
NA	TRBJ1-2	NA	TRBV25-1	TGTGCCAGCAGTGAGGGGTGGACAAGAGGTGGCTACACCTTC	CASSEGWTRGGYTF
few	TRBJ2-3	TRBD2	TRBV27	TGTGCCAGCAGTTCGGTGACTAGCGGGGGTCTCGGCACAGATACGCAGTATTTT	CASSSVTSGGLGTDTQYF
NA	TRBJ1-6	NA	TRBV2	TGTGCCAGCAGCCAGGGACTCTATAATTCACCCCTCCACTTT	CASSQGLYNSPLHF